This T cell receptor (beta chain) was found in a study of blood T cell repertoires in COVID-19. Whole-study context: Samples taken during acute and convalescent COVID-19 were collected in the United States, Italy and Spain.

TCRdb keeps only in-frame clones here, not all; method: immunoSEQ multiplex PCR. The sample has 70,000 to 90,000 clones, just over 85% seen once. V lost 2 bases, J lost 2 bases, and 5 bases stayed unmatched. Germline V gives CDR1 MNHEY, CDR2 SVGAGI. This CDR3 is built from 16 residues. Sequenced: peripheral blood. This chain links TRBV6-5 with TRBJ1-5, with 8 bases aligning to TRBD1. The sequence came from a human donor in a cohort sampled during active COVID-19. The CDR3 region has the DNA TGTGCCAGCAGTTACGAACTGACAGGGGGCAATCAGCCCCAGCATTTT. Its protein product is CASSYELTGGNQPQHF.